This TCR beta chain comes out of a study of T cells after yellow fever vaccination. Germline values: CDR1 LNHDA, CDR2 SQIVND (reference sequence). The ends were cut back, 7 bases at V and 0 bases at J, with 13 bases in the middle. CDR3 length equals 16 residues. TCRdb analysed the 5' RACE reads with MiXCR anew, one entry per CDR3 protein. The data contain approximately 24,000 distinct CDR3 sequences, 4.5% to 7% of them singletons. The TCR comes from a man aged 30 to 39 who received the YFV17D yellow fever vaccine. The V gene is TRBV19, the J gene TRBJ2-6, with no clear D. This specimen consisted of PBMCs, either bulk or a sorted T-cell subset (CD4+, CD8+, memory, or dextramer-sorted; not recorded which), obtained 15 days after the yellow fever booster vaccination. CDR3 in DNA: TGTGCCAGTACCCCACAACTTCTCTCTGGGGCCAACGTCCTGACTTTC. Protein: CASTPQLLSGANVLTF.